A selection of T cell receptor beta chains follows, all from one sample in a study of molecular identifiers for immune sequencing clone quantification. TCRdb re-derived calls from the PCR reads in MiXCR, one entry per CDR3 protein. The sample lists hundreds of thousands of distinct CDR3 sequences; around a fifth were seen once. The sample was naive CD8+ T cells from blood, with Jurkat cell RNA spiked in. These receptors came from a human donor in good health. Some libraries in this study had Jurkat cell RNA spiked in. Both conserved end residues are part of each CDR3. Fields, in order: D gene, V gene, clone size, J gene, CDR3 protein, CDR3 DNA. A D gene is named only where the DNA matches it firmly. Size is stated for part of the rows, as once, few or many counts, or as a class when the clone is expanded.

D gene: .; V gene: TRBV12-3/TRBV12-4; clone size: many; J gene: TRBJ2-1; CDR3 protein: CASSLSANLAEQFF; CDR3 DNA: TGTGCCAGCAGTTTATCGGCAAACCTTGCTGAGCAGTTCTTC
D gene: TRBD1; V gene: TRBV27; clone size: .; J gene: TRBJ2-7; CDR3 protein: CASSKGQGYEQYF; CDR3 DNA: TGTGCCAGCTCGAAGGGACAGGGCTACGAGCAGTACTTC
D gene: TRBD1; V gene: TRBV6-6; clone size: many; J gene: TRBJ2-7; CDR3 protein: CASSVTGDQYEQYF; CDR3 DNA: TGTGCCAGCAGCGTCACAGGGGACCAATACGAGCAGTACTTC
D gene: .; V gene: TRBV13; clone size: .; J gene: TRBJ1-4; CDR3 protein: CASSSGHINEKLFF; CDR3 DNA: TGTGCCAGCAGCTCGGGACACATTAATGAAAAACTGTTTTTT
D gene: .; V gene: TRBV27; clone size: few; J gene: TRBJ1-5; CDR3 protein: CASSLWSGKNQPQHF; CDR3 DNA: TGTGCCAGCAGTTTATGGTCGGGGAAAAATCAGCCCCAGCATTTT
D gene: TRBD2; V gene: TRBV6-5; clone size: many; J gene: TRBJ2-5; CDR3 protein: CASSHRGSETQYF; CDR3 DNA: TGTGCCAGCAGTCATCGCGGGAGTGAGACCCAGTACTTC
D gene: TRBD2; V gene: TRBV28; clone size: .; J gene: TRBJ2-7; CDR3 protein: CASSSGGGDYEQYF; CDR3 DNA: TGTGCCAGCTCTTCCGGGGGGGGGGATTACGAGCAGTACTTC
D gene: TRBD1; V gene: TRBV30; clone size: many; J gene: TRBJ1-1; CDR3 protein: CAWSNRGPSEAFF; CDR3 DNA: TGTGCCTGGAGTAACAGGGGGCCCTCTGAAGCTTTCTTT
D gene: .; V gene: TRBV7-2; clone size: many; J gene: TRBJ2-5; CDR3 protein: CASSLWTDQETQYF; CDR3 DNA: TGTGCCAGCAGCCTATGGACAGACCAAGAGACCCAGTACTTC
D gene: .; V gene: TRBV12-3/TRBV12-4; clone size: few; J gene: TRBJ2-7; CDR3 protein: CASSDLGLANYEQYF; CDR3 DNA: TGTGCCAGCAGCGATTTGGGGCTAGCTAATTACGAGCAGTACTTC